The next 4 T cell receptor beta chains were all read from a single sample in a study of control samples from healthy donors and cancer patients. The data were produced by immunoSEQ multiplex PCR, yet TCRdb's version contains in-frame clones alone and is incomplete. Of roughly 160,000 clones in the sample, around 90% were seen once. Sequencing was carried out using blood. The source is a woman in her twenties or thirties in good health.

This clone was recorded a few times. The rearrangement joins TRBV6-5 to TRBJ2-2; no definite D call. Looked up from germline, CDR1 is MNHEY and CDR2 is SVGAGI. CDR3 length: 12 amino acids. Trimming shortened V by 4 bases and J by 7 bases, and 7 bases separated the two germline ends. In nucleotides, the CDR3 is TGTGCCAGCAGTTGGTCCGGCGGGGAGCTGTTTTTT. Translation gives CASSWSGGELFF.

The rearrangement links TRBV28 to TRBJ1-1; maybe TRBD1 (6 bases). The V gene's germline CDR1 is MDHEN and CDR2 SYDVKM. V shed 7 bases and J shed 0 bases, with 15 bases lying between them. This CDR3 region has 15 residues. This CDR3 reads CASTSPGHMNTEAFF. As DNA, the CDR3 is TGTGCCAGCACCTCCCCGGGACACATGAACACTGAAGCTTTCTTT.

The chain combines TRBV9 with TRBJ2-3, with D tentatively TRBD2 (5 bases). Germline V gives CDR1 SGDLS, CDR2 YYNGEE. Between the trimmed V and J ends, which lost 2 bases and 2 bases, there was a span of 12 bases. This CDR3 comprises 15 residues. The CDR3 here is CASSVRALDTDTQYF. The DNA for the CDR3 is TGTGCCAGCAGCGTGAGGGCTCTTGACACAGATACGCAGTATTTT.

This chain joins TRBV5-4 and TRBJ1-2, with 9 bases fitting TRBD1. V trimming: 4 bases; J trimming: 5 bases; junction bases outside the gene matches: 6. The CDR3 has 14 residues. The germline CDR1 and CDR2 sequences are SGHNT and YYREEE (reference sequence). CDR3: CASSLGGTGYGYTF. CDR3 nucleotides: TGTGCCAGCAGCCTCGGCGGGACAGGGTATGGCTACACCTTC.